Below, 31 T cell receptor beta chains from the same sample are listed, as sequenced in a study of T cell responses to AZD1222 COVID-19 vaccine. Measured with immunoSEQ multiplex PCR; TCRdb has only the in-frame clones, and not every one. The sample has fewer than 150,000 clones; 85% to 90% are singletons. Sequences were derived from peripheral blood, sampled on day 0 of AZD1222 vaccination. Every receptor here comes from an adult in good health.

The chain has TRBV9 and TRBJ1-3, with D possibly matching TRBD1 (5 bases). V shed 0 bases and J shed 4 bases, with 11 bases lying between them. This CDR3 contains 15 residues. Germline assignment: CDR1 SGDLS and CDR2 YYNGEE. The CDR3 coding sequence is TGTGCCAGCAGCGTAGAGGGGTCTGGGGGAAACACCATATATTTT. Amino acid sequence: CASSVEGSGGNTIYF.

This clone came up once. This chain uses TRBV3-1 (or the pseudogene TRBV3-2) with TRBJ2-1; 10 nucleotides line up with TRBD2. J was trimmed by 4 bases and V by 1 base; bases with no gene match: 7. Germline CDR1 and CDR2: LGHDT and YNNKEL (reference sequence). The CDR3 is made up of 17 amino acids. This CDR3 reads CASSQGILAGSYNEQFF. For the CDR3, the DNA is TGTGCCAGCAGCCAAGGAATACTAGCGGGATCATACAATGAGCAGTTCTTC.

The gene calls are TRBV21-1 and TRBJ1-5; the D call of TRBD1 is as the table states it, not checked on the DNA. TRBV21-1 is a pseudogene segment. The CDR3 spans 15 residues. The CDR3 DNA reads TGTGCCAGCAGCAAGGGCGGGACAGGGGGTCAGCCCCAGCATTTT. Protein: CASSKGGTGGQPQHF.

This chain connects TRBV3-1 (or the pseudogene TRBV3-2) to TRBJ2-2; D call uncertain. This CDR3 is 13 amino acids long. Trimming left V 5 bases short and J 6 bases short, with 10 bases between. Germline values: CDR1 LGHDT, CDR2 YNNKEL (reference sequence). CDR3 protein: CASSNRGAGELFF. CDR3 coding DNA: TGTGCCAGCAGCAACCGTGGGGCCGGGGAGCTGTTTTTT.

This chain links TRBV28 with TRBJ2-1; D gene ambiguous. This CDR3 spans 16 amino acids. CDR1 is MDHEN, CDR2 SYDVKM, per germline. V lost 4 bases, J lost 4 bases, and 17 bases lay in between. The CDR3 DNA is TGTGCCAGCAGTTCGAACGACCCTAGTACTTACAATGAGCAGTTCTTC. This codes for CASSSNDPSTYNEQFF.

This sequence joins TRBV6-2 or TRBV6-3 and TRBJ1-1; 7 bases fit TRBD1. Trimming took 3 bases from V and 2 from J; bases not matched to a gene: 12. Germline assignment: CDR1 MNHEY and CDR2 SVGEGT. This CDR3 spans 17 amino acids. For the CDR3, the DNA is TGTGCCAGCAGTTATCTCACCGGGACAGCAACAAACACTGAAGCTTTCTTT. Translation gives CASSYLTGTATNTEAFF.

The J gene is TRBJ2-2, the V gene TRBV27; D is unresolved. There are 14 residues in the CDR3. The V end lost 0 bases, the J end lost 1 base, and 3 bases lay between the germline ends. Germline V gene lookup returns CDR1 MNHEY and CDR2 SMNVEV (reference sequence). Here the CDR3 DNA reads TGTGCCAGCAGTTTATCGGTGAACACCGGGGAGCTGTTTTTT. Amino acid sequence: CASSLSVNTGELFF.

This chain links TRBV6-2 or TRBV6-3 with TRBJ1-6, with D maybe TRBD1 (6 bases). Germline loops: CDR1 MNHEY, CDR2 SVGEGT. The V and J ends lost 0 bases and 9 bases respectively, with 15 bases between them. The CDR3 has 16 residues. The CDR3 reads CASSYSPGDLASPLHF. The CDR3 DNA reads TGTGCCAGCAGTTACTCGCCAGGGGATTTAGCTTCACCCCTCCACTTT.

The V and J genes are TRBV5-4 and TRBJ2-7, with a possible D match to TRBD1 (5 bases). V was pared by 3 bases and J by 3 bases, with 19 bases between. Germline V gives CDR1 SGHNT, CDR2 YYREEE (reference sequence). The CDR3 consists of 16 residues. CDR3 sequence reads: CASSSPNSGPRYEQYF. The CDR3 region has the DNA TGTGCCAGCAGCTCGCCCAACTCAGGGCCTCGCTACGAGCAGTACTTC.

The chain uses TRBV19 and TRBJ2-5, with a tentative D call TRBD1 (5 bases). CDR3 length: 15 amino acids. Germline V gives CDR1 LNHDA, CDR2 SQIVND (reference sequence). The V and J ends lost 4 bases and 3 bases respectively, with 15 bases between them. CDR3 sequence reads: CASSNARVFEETQYF. CDR3 coding DNA: TGTGCCAGTAGTAATGCCAGGGTTTTTGAAGAGACCCAGTACTTC.

This sequence joins TRBV6-5 and TRBJ1-2; possibly TRBD1 for D (5 bases). Germline CDR1 reads MNHEY; CDR2 reads SVGAGI. The CDR3 is made up of 15 amino acids. The V and J ends lost 0 bases and 7 bases respectively, with 15 bases between them. CDR3 coding DNA: TGTGCCAGCAGTTACTCTCCCGGGACCCCCATTGGCTACACCTTC. Protein: CASSYSPGTPIGYTF.

The rearrangement joins TRBV30 to TRBJ2-1; D gene ambiguous. The germline gives CDR1 GTSNPN, CDR2 SVGIG (reference sequence). Trimming removed 3 bases from V and 6 bases from J, with 18 bases in between. CDR3 length equals 15 residues. DNA of the CDR3: TGTGCCTGGAGGGTGGCGGCCGACTGGGCCAATGAGCAGTTCTTC. Translation gives CAWRVAADWANEQFF.

The chain couples TRBV7-2 to TRBJ1-1; D possibly corresponds to TRBD1 (5 bases). The ends were cut back, 2 bases at V and 8 bases at J, with 18 bases in the middle. The CDR3 has 15 amino acids. The germline V gene has CDR1 SGHTA and CDR2 FQGNSA. CDR3 residues: CASSLIIPRQIEAFF. CDR3 coding DNA: TGTGCCAGCAGCTTAATCATACCCCGACAGATCGAAGCTTTCTTT.

The chain employs TRBV14 and TRBJ2-7, with a weak D call TRBD2 (6 bases). CDR1 and CDR2 (germline): SGHDN, FVKESK. Trimming pared 5 bases from V and 3 bases from J, leaving 11 bases between. The CDR3 covers 13 residues. CDR3 sequence: CASSATGLYEQYF. The CDR3 DNA reads as TGTGCCAGCAGCGCGACGGGACTCTACGAGCAGTACTTC.

The J gene is TRBJ2-3, the V gene TRBV3-1 (or the pseudogene TRBV3-2); 12 bases agree with TRBD2. This CDR3 is built from 16 residues. Trimming took 3 bases from V and 7 from J; bases not matched to a gene: 8. CDR1 is LGHDT and CDR2 is YNNKEL in the germline V gene (reference sequence). The CDR3 reads CASSHHTSGGPHTQYF. The CDR3 DNA reads TGTGCCAGCAGCCACCACACTAGCGGGGGGCCCCATACGCAGTATTTT.

The rearrangement uses TRBV5-1 and TRBJ2-7, with TRBD2 as a possible D gene (5 bases). The CDR3 consists of 15 residues. Germline CDR1 reads SGHRS; CDR2 reads YFSETQ. Trimming stripped 3 bases from V and 0 bases from J, with 13 bases between. CDR3 sequence (DNA): TGCGCCAGCAGCTCAACCACAACTAGCTCCTACGAGCAGTACTTC. This gives the protein CASSSTTTSSYEQYF.

The chain couples TRBV30 to TRBJ1-2; D not resolved. In germline, CDR1 is GTSNPN, CDR2 SVGIG (reference sequence). The CDR3 consists of 12 residues. Trimming took 3 bases from V and 4 from J, leaving 9 bases between them. This CDR3 is CAWSSTVYGYTF. The CDR3 nucleotides read TGTGCCTGGAGCTCGACGGTCTATGGCTACACCTTC.

This rearrangement joins TRBV7-2 to TRBJ1-4; D perhaps matches TRBD1 (5 bases). The germline gives CDR1 SGHTA, CDR2 FQGNSA. The CDR3 consists of 15 residues. The V and J ends lost 1 base and 4 bases respectively, with 10 bases between them. As DNA, the CDR3 is TGTGCCAGCAGCTTAGATGCTGGGGGTAATGAAAAACTGTTTTTT. Encoded protein: CASSLDAGGNEKLFF. The full variable domain, with the rest looked up from reference TRBV7-2 and TRBJ1-4, is GAGVSQSPSNKVTEKGKDVELRCDPISGHTALYWYRQSLGQGLEFLIYFQGNSAPDKSGLPSDRFSAERTGGSVSTLTIQRTQQEDSAVYLCASSLDAGGNEKLFFGSGTQLSVL.

J is TRBJ1-2 and V is TRBV6-5, with no clear D. Germline assignment: CDR1 MNHEY and CDR2 SVGAGI. The CDR3 runs to 12 residues. Trimming removed 4 bases from V and 7 bases from J, with 10 bases in between. The CDR3 DNA is TGTGCCAGCAGTTTGGGCGCCAGTGGCTACACCTTC. Translating it yields CASSLGASGYTF.

This chain connects TRBV6-5 to TRBJ1-6, with a weak D call TRBD1 (5 bases). This CDR3 is 15 amino acids long. Germline CDR1 MNHEY, CDR2 SVGAGI. Between the trimmed V and J ends, which lost 7 bases and 4 bases, there was a span of 14 bases. The CDR3 nucleotides are TGTGCCAGCATCCGGGACTCCCCGTATAATTCACCCCTCCACTTT. Translated: CASIRDSPYNSPLHF.

The rearrangement links TRBV4-3 to TRBJ1-2; possibly TRBD1 for D (6 bases). This CDR3 is built from 15 residues. V was trimmed by 4 bases and J by 8 bases, leaving 20 bases between them. Per germline, CDR1 LGHNA and CDR2 YSLEER. This CDR3 is CASSLDPTGPWGYTF. The CDR3, as DNA: TGCGCCAGCAGCCTGGATCCGACAGGCCCGTGGGGCTACACCTTC.

V is TRBV6-2 or TRBV6-3 and J is TRBJ1-5; 7 positions match TRBD1. Germline CDR1 and CDR2: MNHEY and SVGEGT. With 5 bases clipped from V and 2 bases from J, the junction kept 6 bases outside the gene matches. This CDR3 region has 15 residues. The CDR3 region has the DNA TGTGCCAGCAGTCGAGGGGGCATAGGCAATCAGCCCCAGCATTTT. Translated, it gives CASSRGGIGNQPQHF.

This rearrangement joins TRBV28 to TRBJ1-1; the D gene is possibly TRBD1 (5 bases). V shed 3 bases and J shed 2 bases, with 10 bases lying between them. There are 14 residues in the CDR3. Germline lookup yields CDR1 MDHEN and CDR2 SYDVKM. CDR3 DNA: TGTGCCAGCAGTTTTGTAGGGGCCAACACTGAAGCTTTCTTT. Protein product: CASSFVGANTEAFF.

V gene TRBV5-4 combines with J gene TRBJ1-2; TRBD1 matches at 7 bases. Trimming took 4 bases from V and 7 from J; bases not matched to a gene: 7. Germline loops: CDR1 SGHNT, CDR2 YYREEE (reference sequence). This CDR3 has 13 residues. CDR3 loop: CASSLTDRVGYTF. CDR3 DNA: TGTGCCAGCAGCCTAACCGACAGGGTTGGCTACACCTTC.

The V and J genes are TRBV4-1 and TRBJ1-6, with D maybe TRBD1 (5 bases). This CDR3 has 17 residues. The ends were cut back, 4 bases at V and 6 bases at J, with 19 bases in the middle. Germline V gives CDR1 MGHRA, CDR2 YSYEKL. CDR3 nucleotide sequence: TGCGCCAGCAGCCTTCAGAGCTGGGGGACTTCTAATTCACCCCTCCACTTT. Translating gives CASSLQSWGTSNSPLHF.

The V call is TRBV19, the J call TRBJ1-2; the D is unclear. Trimming took off 3 bases at V and 2 bases at J, with 10 bases between the two ends. The CDR3 loop spans 14 amino acids. Germline CDR1 reads LNHDA; CDR2 reads SQIVND (reference sequence). CDR3 amino acids: CASSIREGNYGYTF. The CDR3 bases are TGTGCCAGTAGTATCCGAGAAGGGAACTATGGCTACACCTTC.

This chain connects TRBV9 to TRBJ1-1; D not resolved. This CDR3 region has 13 residues. V was clipped by 3 bases and J by 1 base, with 7 bases between them. From germline, CDR1 is SGDLS and CDR2 YYNGEE. CDR3 coding DNA: TGTGCCAGCAGCGGACCCAGGAACACTGAAGCTTTCTTT. It codes for CASSGPRNTEAFF.

The CDR3 DNA follows: TGTGCCAGCAGCCAAGATCGCACTAGCGGGAACAATGAGCAGTTCTTC. The encoded protein is CASSQDRTSGNNEQFF. The chain joins TRBV3-1 (or the pseudogene TRBV3-2) to TRBJ2-1; 10 nucleotides line up with TRBD2. V dropped 0 bases and J dropped 5; count of bases not matched to a gene: 4. Germline V gene data show CDR1 as LGHDT and CDR2 as YNNKEL (reference sequence). The length of the CDR3 is 16 residues.

The rearrangement joins TRBV7-2 to TRBJ1-5; D is unclear. Per the germline V gene, CDR1 is SGHTA and CDR2 is FQGNSA. The V gene lost 3 bases and the J gene lost 4 bases, with 10 bases spanning the gap. The CDR3 extends over 14 amino acids. In nucleotides, the CDR3 is TGTGCCAGCAGCTTGGGAAATCTGAATCAGCCCCAGCATTTT. Its translation is CASSLGNLNQPQHF.

The J gene is TRBJ1-1, the V gene TRBV7-8; TRBD1 is a possible D gene (6 bases). Trimming left V 5 bases short and J 3 bases short, with 13 bases between. CDR3 length equals 14 residues. Germline V gene lookup returns CDR1 SGHVS and CDR2 FQNEAQ. The CDR3 DNA reads TGTGCCAGCAGCAGATACAGGGCTGACACTGAAGCTTTCTTT. Translation gives CASSRYRADTEAFF.

V gene TRBV3-1 (or the pseudogene TRBV3-2) combines with J gene TRBJ1-2, with 10 bases aligning to TRBD1. The V segment lost 4 bases and the J segment 7 bases; nucleotides outside the gene matches: 9. The CDR3 has 15 amino acids. Germline V lookup: CDR1 LGHDT, CDR2 YNNKEL (reference sequence). The CDR3 region has the DNA TGTGCCAGCAGCCCGGGGGACAGGGGTATGGGTGGCTACACCTTC. This sequence encodes CASSPGDRGMGGYTF.